The 31 T cell receptor beta chains given below trace back to one sample, sequenced in a study of a mutant IDH1 vaccine in newly diagnosed glioma. Described time point: week 23, last vaccination. Every vaccination contained 300 ug of the mutant IDH1 20-mer peptide and was paired with topical imiquimod. Their antigens are not known. This table comes from immunoSEQ multiplex PCR, and its TCRdb copy is limited to in-frame clones, with some not included. This repertoire shows approximately 57,000 clones, roughly 81% found once; its top ten account for approximately 8.1%. The specimen was PBMCs, collected from a glioma patient whose treatment included an IDH1 peptide vaccine. Every receptor here comes from a woman aged 40 to 50 with glioma. Some clones in this sample may be carry-over from other donors' samples.

The chain employs TRBV29-1 and TRBJ2-1, with D tentatively TRBD1 (5 bases). V was cut by 5 bases and J by 9 bases, with 20 bases left in between. The CDR3 spans 14 residues. Germline-derived CDR1 and CDR2 are SQVTM and ANQGSEA. CDR3 sequence: CSVLRGSGHGEQFF. DNA of the CDR3: TGCAGCGTTCTAAGGGGCAGTGGCCACGGTGAGCAGTTCTTC.

The chain has TRBV18 and TRBJ2-7, with D perhaps being TRBD1 or TRBD2 (5 bases each). Germline V gene sequence: CDR1 KGHSH, CDR2 LQKENI. V dropped 3 bases and J dropped 7 bases, with 19 bases sitting between them. The CDR3 totals 15 residues. CDR3 coding DNA: TGTGCCAGCTCACCTATAGCAGGGACCGCAGGGGAGCAGTACTTC. Translation gives CASSPIAGTAGEQYF.

This clone was picked up a small number of times. CDR3 region: CASSVGPTNEKLFF. As DNA, the CDR3 is TGTGCCAGCAGTGTAGGACCTACTAATGAAAAACTGTTTTTT. The chain uses TRBV2 and TRBJ1-4; D unclear. The CDR3 sequence is 14 residues long. Trimming took off 4 bases at V and 2 bases at J, with 8 bases between the two ends. The germline V gene has CDR1 SNHLY and CDR2 FYNNEI.

The genes are TRBV7-2 and TRBJ1-5; perhaps TRBD1 as D (5 bases). The CDR3 runs to 16 residues. V lost 2 bases and J lost 7, with 18 bases in between. In germline, CDR1 is SGHTA, CDR2 FQGNSA. In DNA, the CDR3 is TGTGCCAGCAGCTTAAGGGGACTCACTTTGGGGCAGCCCCAGCATTTT. Translation: CASSLRGLTLGQPQHF.

The rearrangement uses TRBV10-3 and TRBJ1-2; tentative D call: TRBD1 (6 bases). Germline CDR1 and CDR2: ENHRY and SYGVKD. CDR3 length: 13 amino acids. V lost 10 bases, J lost 2 bases, and 14 bases lay in between. The DNA for the CDR3 is TGTGCCACCCCATCTACAGGGAACTATGGCTACACCTTC. This gives the protein CATPSTGNYGYTF.

This clone was seen a handful of times. The rearrangement joins TRBV27 to TRBJ1-5; D is unclear. This CDR3 is built from 13 residues. The germline V gene encodes CDR1 MNHEY and CDR2 SMNVEV (reference sequence). V was shortened by 8 bases and J by 3 bases, with 11 bases between the two germline ends. The CDR3 DNA is TGTGCCAGCGCTGTACTTTCCAATCAGCCCCAGCATTTT. Amino acid sequence: CASAVLSNQPQHF.

This sequence joins TRBV19 and TRBJ1-2, with a weak D call TRBD1 (6 bases). The CDR3 length is 13 residues. Germline values: CDR1 LNHDA, CDR2 SQIVND (reference sequence). V was trimmed by 2 bases and J by 6 bases, leaving 10 bases between them. The CDR3 protein is CASSINREDGYTF. The CDR3 nucleotides read TGTGCCAGTAGTATAAACAGGGAGGATGGCTACACCTTC.

The genes are TRBV30 and TRBJ2-5, with D possibly matching TRBD2 (6 bases). V lost 6 bases and J 4 bases, leaving 18 bases between the germline ends. Germline assignment: CDR1 GTSNPN and CDR2 SVGIG (reference sequence). The CDR3 is 14 amino acids. In DNA, the CDR3 is TGTGCCTGTACGACCAGTCCGGGGGTAGAGACCCAGTACTTC. This gives the protein CACTTSPGVETQYF. Full variable domain (outside the CDR3, taken from reference TRBV30 and TRBJ2-5): SQTIHQWPATLVQPVGSPLSLECTVEGTSNPNLYWYRQAAGRGLQLLFYSVGIGQISSEVPQNLSASRPQDRQFILSSKKLLLSDSGFYLCACTTSPGVETQYFGPGTRLLVL.

CDR3 sequence (DNA): TGTGCCAGCAGCCTGATTAGGAACACTGAAGCTTTCTTT. Protein product: CASSLIRNTEAFF. The rearrangement uses TRBV7-8 and TRBJ1-1; D not resolved. Looked up from germline, CDR1 is SGHVS and CDR2 is FQNEAQ. Trimming cost V 5 bases and J 1 base, with 8 bases left between them. The CDR3 contains 13 residues.

The gene calls are TRBV19 and TRBJ1-2; no definite D call. This CDR3 spans 14 amino acids. CDR1 is LNHDA, CDR2 SQIVND, per germline (reference sequence). Trimming pared 5 bases from V and 4 bases from J, leaving 14 bases between. CDR3 sequence reads: CASSPQRPSYGYTF. DNA of the CDR3: TGTGCCAGTAGTCCTCAGCGCCCTTCCTATGGCTACACCTTC.

This clone was observed a handful of times. The V and J genes are TRBV14 and TRBJ2-2; D might be TRBD1 (6 bases). The length of the CDR3 is 17 residues. Germline assignment: CDR1 SGHDN and CDR2 FVKESK. The V end was cut by 3 bases, the J end by 5 bases, with 19 bases between. CDR3 nucleotide sequence: TGTGCCAGCAGCCAGGCCTTGGGGGCGGGCCGTACCGGGGAGCTGTTTTTT. Its protein product is CASSQALGAGRTGELFF.

This sequence joins TRBV27 and TRBJ2-1; D tentatively reads TRBD1 or TRBD2 (5 bases each). This CDR3 contains 13 residues. V lost 5 bases to trimming and J lost 6 bases, with 11 bases between them. Germline V CDR1 and CDR2: MNHEY, SMNVEV (reference sequence). CDR3 bases: TGTGCCAGCAGTACCCGGGACGTCAATGAGCAGTTCTTC. Its protein product is CASSTRDVNEQFF.

This clone was found once. This chain links TRBV29-1 with TRBJ2-4; 9 bases match TRBD1. The CDR3 extends over 15 amino acids. Germline CDR1 reads SQVTM; CDR2 reads ANQGSEA. J lost 9 bases, V lost 1 base, and 10 bases had no gene match. For the CDR3, the DNA is TGCAGCGTTGAAGGGACAGGGGTGTTGGGTGGCATTCAGTACTTC. Translating gives CSVEGTGVLGGIQYF.

V is TRBV29-1 and J is TRBJ1-5; D remains unclear. Trimming pared 6 bases from V and 4 bases from J, leaving 16 bases between. This CDR3 has 14 amino acids. Germline-derived CDR1 and CDR2 are SQVTM and ANQGSEA. Here the CDR3 DNA reads TGCAGCGTGACGGCGTCGGGAAGGAATCAGCCCCAGCATTTT. It specifies CSVTASGRNQPQHF. The full variable domain, in which reference TRBV29-1 and TRBJ1-5 provide the parts outside the CDR3, is SAVISQKPSRDICQRGTSLTIQCQVDSQVTMMFWYRQQPGQSLTLIATANQGSEATYESGFVIDKFPISRPNLTFSTLTVSNMSPEDSSIYLCSVTASGRNQPQHFGDGTRLSIL.

This clone has more than one count but fewer than ten. The chain links TRBV2 to TRBJ1-1; D not certain. Per the germline V gene, CDR1 is SNHLY and CDR2 is FYNNEI. The CDR3 runs 13 residues. Trimming cost V 4 bases and J 1 base, with 7 bases left between them. The CDR3, as DNA: TGTGCCAGCAGTGGAGGGCAGAACACTGAAGCTTTCTTT. Translating it yields CASSGGQNTEAFF.

The rearrangement links TRBV4-3 to TRBJ1-1, with D perhaps matching TRBD1 (5 bases). V dropped 6 bases and J dropped 1 base, with 12 bases sitting between them. The CDR3 runs to 14 residues. CDR1 is LGHNA and CDR2 is YSLEER in the germline V gene. CDR3 bases: TGCGCCAGCAGGGATATAACAGGGAACACTGAAGCTTTCTTT. Amino acid sequence: CASRDITGNTEAFF.

The chain uses TRBV30 and TRBJ2-3, with 7 bases identical to TRBD2. The V segment lost 2 bases and the J segment 5 bases; nucleotides outside the gene matches: 4. Germline V CDR1 and CDR2: GTSNPN, SVGIG (reference sequence). The CDR3 has 13 residues. The CDR3 DNA sequence: TGTGCCTGGAGTAGAGGGAGGGGAGATACGCAGTATTTT. Protein: CAWSRGRGDTQYF.

The chain has TRBV6-5 and TRBJ1-3; no reliable D call. Germline assignment: CDR1 MNHEY and CDR2 SVGAGI. The CDR3 extends over 15 amino acids. The V end lost 4 bases, the J end lost 0 bases, and 10 bases lay between the germline ends. DNA for the CDR3: TGTGCCAGCAGTTGGAGACAAGACTCTGGAAACACCATATATTTT. Translation: CASSWRQDSGNTIYF.

This clone was detected only a few times. J is TRBJ1-1 and V is TRBV7-2, with 9 bases matching TRBD1. CDR1 is SGHTA, CDR2 FQGNSA, per germline. This CDR3 spans 13 amino acids. Trimming cost V 2 bases and J 7 bases; bases outside gene matches: 2. CDR3 DNA sequence: TGTGCCAGCAGCTTATCGGACAGGGGTGAAGCTTTCTTT. It yields the protein CASSLSDRGEAFF.

This chain links TRBV5-1 with TRBJ2-2; 14 bases fit TRBD2. V lost 4 bases to trimming and J lost 4 bases; unmatched junction nucleotides: 0. This CDR3 is 15 amino acids long. Germline V CDR1 and CDR2: SGHRS, YFSETQ. CDR3 protein: CASSGLAGGTGELFF. The CDR3 DNA reads as TGCGCCAGCAGCGGACTAGCGGGGGGCACCGGGGAGCTGTTTTTT.

The chain recombines TRBV5-6 with TRBJ2-3; 9 positions match TRBD2. Trimming took 0 bases from V and 3 from J; bases not matched to a gene: 5. The germline V gene encodes CDR1 SGHDT and CDR2 YYEEEE. CDR3 length: 16 residues. The CDR3 protein is CASSLAGTSFTDTQYF. The DNA for the CDR3 is TGTGCCAGCAGCTTGGCCGGGACTAGCTTTACAGATACGCAGTATTTT.

This clone has just a few counts. The chain is built from TRBV6-1 and TRBJ2-1, with 16 bases identical to TRBD2. J gave up 8 bases and V 5 bases, and 6 bases lay outside the gene matches. CDR3 length: 16 residues. Germline V gene lookup returns CDR1 MNHNS and CDR2 SASEGT. The CDR3, as DNA: TGTGCCAGCAGTCAAGTGGGACTAGCGGGGGGGCATGAGCAGTTCTTC. Translating it yields CASSQVGLAGGHEQFF.

This clone has just one count. The chain links TRBV7-2 to TRBJ1-1; D not certain. V gave up 2 bases and J gave up 2 bases, with 9 bases separating them. Germline CDR1 reads SGHTA; CDR2 reads FQGNSA. The CDR3 has 14 residues. The CDR3 DNA reads TGTGCCAGCAGCTTAAAGTCGGCTAACACTGAAGCTTTCTTT. Protein sequence: CASSLKSANTEAFF.

This clone was observed a handful of times. V usage is TRBV5-1 and J usage is TRBJ1-3; D perhaps matches TRBD1 (5 bases). The CDR3 has 16 amino acids. V lost 4 bases to trimming and J lost 2 bases, with 16 bases between them. Per germline, CDR1 SGHRS and CDR2 YFSETQ. CDR3 region: CASSVPQGPPGNTIYF. In DNA form, the CDR3 reads TGCGCCAGCAGCGTTCCTCAGGGTCCCCCTGGAAACACCATATATTTT.

The chain employs TRBV5-1 and TRBJ2-7, with D perhaps TRBD2 (6 bases). CDR1 SGHRS and CDR2 YFSETQ come from the germline V gene. There are 15 residues in the CDR3. V was shortened by 0 bases and J by 4 bases, with 14 bases between the two germline ends. The CDR3 region has the DNA TGCGCCAGCAGCTTGGGGAGGGGTTGGCTTTACGAGCAGTACTTC. Protein sequence: CASSLGRGWLYEQYF.

V is TRBV4-2 and J is TRBJ1-2; D is perhaps TRBD1 (5 bases). This CDR3 comprises 17 residues. CDR1 and CDR2 from the germline V gene are LGHNA and YNFKEQ. Trimming left V 0 bases short and J 2 bases short, with 16 bases between. The CDR3 loop is CASSQEGQGTRNYGYTF. CDR3 DNA: TGTGCCAGCAGCCAAGAGGGGCAGGGAACGCGAAACTATGGCTACACCTTC.

The J gene is TRBJ2-5, the V gene TRBV2; D not certain. The CDR3 totals 12 residues. CDR1 and CDR2 (germline): SNHLY, FYNNEI. Trimming took off 10 bases at V and 5 bases at J, with 14 bases between the two ends. In nucleotides, the CDR3 is TGTGCCACCAGAGACCTCCAGGAGACCCAGTACTTC. Its protein product is CATRDLQETQYF.

This chain connects TRBV2 to TRBJ2-3; 8 bases are shared with TRBD2. The CDR3 consists of 12 residues. The V and J ends lost 7 bases and 4 bases, in that order; junction bases with no gene match: 1. Per the germline V gene, CDR1 is SNHLY and CDR2 is FYNNEI. CDR3 DNA sequence: TGTGCCAGCATCGGGGGGGCAGATACGCAGTATTTT. This gives the protein CASIGGADTQYF.

The chain has TRBV4-1 and TRBJ2-5; D is ambiguous. The CDR3 contains 13 residues. The ends were cut back, 2 bases at V and 1 base at J, with 5 bases in the middle. Germline CDR1 and CDR2: MGHRA and YSYEKL. CDR3 residues: CASSQRIQETQYF. CDR3 in DNA: TGCGCCAGCAGCCAACGGATCCAAGAGACCCAGTACTTC.

This clone has a single count. CDR3 residues: CASSSPADRGYEQYF. The CDR3, as DNA: TGTGCCAGCAGCTCCCCCGCGGACAGGGGCTACGAGCAGTACTTC. V and J are TRBV7-9 and TRBJ2-7; 9 nucleotides match TRBD1. CDR3 length: 15 amino acids. Per the germline V gene, CDR1 is SEHNR and CDR2 is FQNEAQ (reference sequence). Trimming at V came to 4 bases and at J to 3 bases, leaving 7 bases not matched to a gene.

The genes are TRBV19 and TRBJ2-1; 7 nucleotides agree with TRBD1. With 3 bases clipped from V and 3 bases from J, the junction kept 5 bases outside the gene matches. Per germline, CDR1 LNHDA and CDR2 SQIVND (reference sequence). The CDR3 covers 15 residues. In DNA, the CDR3 is TGTGCCAGTAGTATTGGGACAGCCATCTACAATGAGCAGTTCTTC. Translated: CASSIGTAIYNEQFF. Based on the CDR3 plus reference TRBV19 and TRBJ2-1, the full variable domain is DGGITQSPKYLFRKEGQNVTLSCEQNLNHDAMYWYRQDPGQGLRLIYYSQIVNDFQKGDIAEGYSVSREKKESFPLTVTSAQKNPTAFYLCASSIGTAIYNEQFFGPGTRLTVL.